The 10 T cell receptor beta chains in this list originate from one sample, sequenced in a study of cytomegalovirus exposure and HLA in healthy donors. The PCR employed 60 Vbeta primers together with 13 Jbeta primers. The table came from immunoSEQ multiplex PCR; TCRdb's copy has only in-frame clones and leaves some out. Of just under 250,000 clones in the sample, 82% are singletons; the top ten hold 5.4%. Material: PBMCs. The receptors were sampled from a woman between 40 and 50 years old in good health and CMV-seropositive.

V usage is TRBV19 and J usage is TRBJ2-6, with D possibly being TRBD1 (6 bases). V was trimmed by 0 bases and J by 1 base, leaving 7 bases between them. This CDR3 has 16 amino acids. The V gene's germline CDR1 is LNHDA and CDR2 SQIVND (reference sequence). The CDR3 loop reads CASSIEGASGANVLTF. The CDR3 DNA reads as TGTGCCAGTAGTATAGAGGGGGCTTCTGGGGCCAACGTCCTGACTTTC. The whole variable domain, remainder taken from reference TRBV19 and TRBJ2-6, is DGGITQSPKYLFRKEGQNVTLSCEQNLNHDAMYWYRQDPGQGLRLIYYSQIVNDFQKGDIAEGYSVSREKKESFPLTVTSAQKNPTAFYLCASSIEGASGANVLTFGAGSRLTVL.

The J gene is TRBJ1-5, the V gene TRBV5-5; no reliable D call. The CDR3 is 13 amino acids. Germline CDR1 and CDR2: SGHKS and YYEKEE (reference sequence). Trimming pared 3 bases from V and 7 bases from J, leaving 11 bases between. The CDR3 protein is CASSWAARQPQHF. The CDR3 DNA reads as TGTGCCAGCAGCTGGGCCGCCCGACAGCCCCAGCATTTT.

The rearrangement joins TRBV6-4 to TRBJ1-1; tentative D call: TRBD1 (5 bases). V was shortened by 2 bases and J by 5 bases, with 9 bases between the two germline ends. Germline CDR1 and CDR2: MRHNA and SNTAGT. CDR3 size: 13 residues. The CDR3 loop reads CASSDGGKTEAFF. CDR3 DNA: TGTGCCAGCAGTGACGGGGGGAAGACTGAAGCTTTCTTT.

This chain joins TRBV30 and TRBJ1-1, with TRBD1 matching over 10 bases. J gave up 7 bases and V 0 bases, and 14 bases lay outside the gene matches. CDR1 is GTSNPN, CDR2 SVGIG, per germline (reference sequence). The CDR3 runs to 17 residues. CDR3 loop: CAWSVRQGAGLWGEAFF. The CDR3 DNA follows: TGTGCCTGGAGTGTAAGACAGGGGGCTGGACTATGGGGTGAAGCTTTCTTT.

The chain recombines TRBV11-2 with TRBJ2-7, with 12 bases lining up with TRBD2. This CDR3 spans 15 amino acids. The junction had 5 bases not matched to a gene; V was cut back by 6 bases and J by 2 bases. CDR1 SGHAT and CDR2 FQNNGV come from the germline V gene. In DNA form, the CDR3 reads TGTGCCAGCAGTTATCTAGCGGGGGGGACCTACGAGCAGTACTTC. Its protein is CASSYLAGGTYEQYF.

This chain connects TRBV27 to TRBJ1-2; D may be TRBD1 (5 bases). This CDR3 region has 13 residues. CDR1 and CDR2 from the germline V gene are MNHEY and SMNVEV (reference sequence). Trimming shortened V by 2 bases and J by 11 bases, and 15 bases separated the two germline ends. CDR3 residues: CASSLKAAGLYTF. The CDR3 DNA is TGTGCCAGCAGTTTAAAGGCGGCAGGGCTATACACCTTC.

Remarks on this clone: The same CDR3 also results from other DNA sequences found in this sample. The chain couples TRBV7-3 to TRBJ2-3, with TRBD2 identical over 14 bases. This CDR3 comprises 16 residues. Per the germline V gene, CDR1 is SGHTA and CDR2 is FQGTGA. V was clipped by 4 bases and J by 1 base; unmatched bases: 1. CDR3 amino acids: CASSSGLAGGTDTQYF. CDR3 DNA sequence: TGTGCCAGCAGCTCGGGACTAGCGGGGGGCACAGATACGCAGTATTTT.

The chain is built from TRBV6-6 and TRBJ2-6, with D uncertain. Germline CDR1 is MNHNY and CDR2 is SVGAGI (reference sequence). The CDR3 sequence is 14 residues long. V lost 7 bases to trimming and J lost 0 bases, with 7 bases between them. For the CDR3, the DNA is TGTGCCAGCACGCCGGGCTCTGGGGCCAACGTCCTGACTTTC. The encoded protein is CASTPGSGANVLTF.

This chain joins TRBV5-1 and TRBJ1-1; unclear D gene. The germline V and J ends were trimmed by 7 bases and 8 bases, with 18 bases remaining between them. Germline V gene sequence: CDR1 SGHRS, CDR2 YFSETQ. The CDR3 is 13 residues long. The CDR3: CASRPFQAGEAFF. The CDR3 DNA follows: TGCGCCAGCCGACCCTTCCAGGCGGGAGAAGCTTTCTTT.

V and J are TRBV7-2 and TRBJ1-5; weak D call: TRBD1 (6 bases). Trimming removed 1 base from V and 2 bases from J, with 9 bases in between. CDR3 length: 15 amino acids. Germline loops: CDR1 SGHTA, CDR2 FQGNSA. CDR3 nucleotide sequence: TGTGCCAGCAGCTTAGTAGGGGGTGGCAATCAGCCCCAGCATTTT. It is translated as CASSLVGGGNQPQHF.